This T cell receptor (beta chain) was captured in a study of T cells after somatic rescue of genetic block. Clones were sequenced by immunoSEQ multiplex PCR, and TCRdb holds only the in-frame ones, with some missing. The table includes 110,000 or so clones, 75% to 95% detected once. V lost 1 base, J lost 7 bases, and 7 bases lay in between. The CDR3 sequence is 12 residues long. Germline V gene data show CDR1 as GTSNPN and CDR2 as SVGIG (reference sequence). Sequencing input: peripheral blood mononuclear cells (PBMCs). This sequence originates from a woman under 30. The rearrangement joins TRBV30 to TRBJ2-2; D is uncertain. Written as DNA, the CDR3 is TGTGCCTGGAGTGGAGTGGGCGGGGAGCTGTTTTTT. It specifies CAWSGVGGELFF. The full variable domain, rest sourced from reference TRBV30 and TRBJ2-2, is SQTIHQWPATLVQPVGSPLSLECTVEGTSNPNLYWYRQAAGRGLQLLFYSVGIGQISSEVPQNLSASRPQDRQFILSSKKLLLSDSGFYLCAWSGVGGELFFGEGSRLTVL.